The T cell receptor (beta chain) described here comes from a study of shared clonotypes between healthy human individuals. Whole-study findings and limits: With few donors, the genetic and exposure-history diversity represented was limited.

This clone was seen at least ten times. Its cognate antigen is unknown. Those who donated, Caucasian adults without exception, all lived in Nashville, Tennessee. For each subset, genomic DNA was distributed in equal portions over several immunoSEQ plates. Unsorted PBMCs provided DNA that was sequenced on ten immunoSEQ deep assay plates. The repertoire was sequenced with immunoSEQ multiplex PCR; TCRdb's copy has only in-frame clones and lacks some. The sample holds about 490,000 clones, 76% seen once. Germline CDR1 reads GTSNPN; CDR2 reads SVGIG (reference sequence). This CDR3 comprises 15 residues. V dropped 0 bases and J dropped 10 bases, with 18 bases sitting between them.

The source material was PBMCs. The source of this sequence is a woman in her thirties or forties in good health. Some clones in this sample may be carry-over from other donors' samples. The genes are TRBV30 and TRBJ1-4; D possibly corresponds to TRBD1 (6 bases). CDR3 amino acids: CAWSVLSRGVGKLFF. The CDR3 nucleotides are TGTGCCTGGAGTGTACTGTCCAGGGGAGTAGGAAAACTGTTTTTT.